This entry describes one T cell receptor beta chain. The method was immunoSEQ multiplex PCR; TCRdb's version includes in-frame clones alone and lacks a portion of them. The data hold about 280,000 clones, with 82% observed a single time. This entry belongs to a study of blood T cell repertoires in COVID-19. The CDR3 contains 12 residues. V gave up 4 bases and J gave up 4 bases, with 5 bases separating them. Germline values: CDR1 MNHEY, CDR2 SVGAGI. Sequenced material: PBMCs or T cells enriched from blood (not recorded which). This clonotype originated in a man in his forties who had been exposed to COVID-19. The chain couples TRBV6-5 to TRBJ1-3; no definite D call. The CDR3, as DNA: TGTGCCAGCAGTTCCGTCGGAAACACCATATATTTT. Encoded protein: CASSSVGNTIYF.